This T cell receptor beta chain was documented in a study of OX40 agonist ivuxolimab in advanced cancers. Background on the study: The study treated patients with ivuxolimab, an agonistic anti-OX40 (CD134) antibody.

The germline V gene has CDR1 SSHAT and CDR2 FNYEAQ (reference sequence). CDR3 length: 13 amino acids. A remark on this clone: Its specificity is not known. Relative to the germline gene, one junction end is altered; a read error may explain this.

Sequencing was performed with immunoSEQ multiplex PCR; in TCRdb, only in-frame clones are kept and a portion is missing. The table shows 55,000 to 75,000 clones, with 86% occurring only once. Study findings and constraints: Nonresponders included some who also had low normalized T-cell clonal expansion.

V and J are TRBV7-7 and TRBJ2-5; the D is unclear. The last part of the DNA fits TRBJ2-7 better; the J call may be wrong. The material was CD4+ or CD8+ T cells sorted from blood, obtained in a trial of the OX40 agonist ivuxolimab. The sequence came from an adult with an advanced solid tumor such as melanoma, head and neck, liver or kidney cancer. The CDR3 here is CASSLSYSYEQYF. Here the CDR3 DNA reads TGTGCTAGCAGCCTATCTTACTCCTACGAGCAGTACTTC.